A single sample gave rise to the 26 T cell receptor beta chains below, sequenced in a study of breast tumors, draining lymph nodes, adjacent tissues. TCRdb re-analysed the multiplex PCR reads in MiXCR, keeping a single row per CDR3 protein. Of 15,000 to 20,000 distinct CDR3 sequences listed, just under 45% are singletons. Material for sequencing was tumor-adjacent breast tissue. The receptors here all came from a female donor with breast cancer. Some clones in this sample may be carry-over from other donors' samples.

This rearrangement joins TRBV3-1 to TRBJ2-3, with a tentative D call TRBD2 (5 bases). From germline, CDR1 is LGHDT and CDR2 YNNKEL (reference sequence). Trimming removed 3 bases from V and 0 bases from J, with 7 bases in between. The CDR3 totals 14 residues. The CDR3 DNA is TGTGCCAGCAGCCAGGGAGCGAGCACAGATACGCAGTATTTT. Translation gives CASSQGASTDTQYF.

The rearrangement joins TRBV6-4 to TRBJ1-3, with D possibly matching TRBD1 (6 bases). The CDR3 totals 18 residues. Germline V gives CDR1 MRHNA, CDR2 SNTAGT. Between the trimmed V and J ends, which lost 4 bases and 0 bases, there was a span of 19 bases. The CDR3 DNA reads as TGTGCCAGCAGTGGCTCCGCAGGGGTCGGCTTCTCTGGAAACACCATATATTTT. Translating it yields CASSGSAGVGFSGNTIYF.

The chain carries TRBV4-2 and TRBJ2-2; 11 bases fit TRBD2. Germline trimming cut 4 bases from V and 7 bases from J; bases unmatched to any gene: 11. There are 17 residues in the CDR3. In germline, CDR1 is LGHNA, CDR2 YNFKEQ. CDR3 nucleotide sequence: TGTGCCAGCAGCCGAACTAGCGGGAGCTATGATGGCGGGGAGCTGTTTTTT. Translating it yields CASSRTSGSYDGGELFF.

J is TRBJ1-6 and V is TRBV24-1, with D uncertain. Germline V gives CDR1 KGHDR, CDR2 SFDVKD. V was pared by 2 bases and J by 4 bases, with 14 bases between. The CDR3 sequence is 17 residues long. DNA of the CDR3: TGTGCCACCAGTGATTACCCGGCACAAGATTATAATTCACCCCTCCACTTT. Its protein is CATSDYPAQDYNSPLHF.

In nucleotides, the CDR3 is TGTGCCAGCAGCTTGGCTGGATCGGGGGAGCTGTTTTTT. Its protein product is CASSLAGSGELFF. This chain uses TRBV7-3 with TRBJ2-2; D remains unclear. Germline assignment: CDR1 SGHTA and CDR2 FQGTGA. Trimming shortened V by 3 bases and J by 8 bases, and 10 bases separated the two germline ends. The length of the CDR3 is 13 residues.

The sample holds many counts of this clonotype. The chain joins TRBV7-3 to TRBJ2-1; TRBD2 matches at 10 bases. V shed 4 bases and J 2 bases; nucleotides not matched to a gene: 14. The germline V gene has CDR1 SGHTA and CDR2 FQGTGA. The CDR3 is made up of 19 amino acids. The CDR3 here is CASSSRPPASGRAYNEQFF. Written as DNA, the CDR3 is TGTGCCAGCAGCTCTCGCCCCCCGGCCAGCGGGAGGGCCTACAATGAGCAGTTCTTC.

This clonotype has at least ten counts. The CDR3 sequence: CASGQNMEGDTQYF. CDR3 in DNA: TGTGCCAGTGGACAGAACATGGAGGGAGATACGCAGTATTTT. The chain has TRBV18 and TRBJ2-3; D is perhaps TRBD1 or TRBD2 (6 bases each). Germline loops: CDR1 KGHSH, CDR2 LQKENI. The CDR3 is made up of 14 amino acids. V lost 9 bases and J 5 bases, leaving 18 bases between the germline ends.

In this sample, this clonotype turned up many times. This chain links TRBV9 with TRBJ2-5; D is unclear. The CDR3 has 15 amino acids. V was pared by 0 bases and J by 2 bases, with 11 bases between. Germline V gene sequence: CDR1 SGDLS, CDR2 YYNGEE. This CDR3 is CASSVAPHNQETQYF. CDR3 bases: TGTGCCAGCAGCGTAGCCCCCCACAATCAAGAGACCCAGTACTTC.

The rearrangement uses TRBV7-3 and TRBJ2-1; 11 bases line up with TRBD2. The CDR3 loop spans 16 amino acids. Germline CDR1 is SGHTA and CDR2 is FQGTGA. V lost 1 base to trimming and J lost 9 bases; unmatched junction nucleotides: 8. The CDR3 DNA is TGTGCCAGCAGCTTAAGCACTAGCGGGAGAAGGAGTGAGCAGTTCTTC. Translation gives CASSLSTSGRRSEQFF. The variable domain in full, completed from reference TRBV7-3 and TRBJ2-1, reads GAGVSQTPSNKVTEKGKYVELRCDPISGHTALYWYRQSLGQGPEFLIYFQGTGAADDSGLPNDRFFAVRPEGSVSTLKIQRTERGDSAVYLCASSLSTSGRRSEQFFGPGTRLTVL.

In its sample, this clonotype ranks as medium-sized. The gene calls are TRBV12-3 or TRBV12-4 and TRBJ2-3, with D perhaps matching TRBD1 or TRBD2 (5 bases each). Trimming took 6 bases from V and 8 from J, leaving 27 bases between them. The CDR3 totals 17 residues. CDR3 coding DNA: TGTGCCAGCAGACCTACCGGGACCCCGTCCTTGGGCAGTACGCAGTATTTT. It translates to CASRPTGTPSLGSTQYF.

This clonotype has a count of ten or more. The chain couples TRBV28 to TRBJ2-5; TRBD2 matches at 12 bases. The CDR3 runs to 12 residues. In germline, CDR1 is MDHEN, CDR2 SYDVKM. V shed 9 bases and J 10 bases; nucleotides not matched to a gene: 6. CDR3 residues: CASGLAGMSQYF. DNA for the CDR3: TGTGCCAGTGGACTAGCGGGAATGAGCCAGTACTTC.

By its share, this clonotype is medium-sized. The V call is TRBV10-3, the J call TRBJ1-6, with D unresolved. The CDR3 consists of 15 residues. Germline values: CDR1 ENHRY, CDR2 SYGVKD. V was cut by 6 bases and J by 0 bases, with 9 bases left in between. DNA for the CDR3: TGTGCCATCAGGGATGTTCTCTCCTATAATTCACCCCTCCACTTT. This gives the protein CAIRDVLSYNSPLHF.

This clonotype is labeled as medium-sized. J is TRBJ2-7 and V is TRBV7-2; TRBD1 might be the D (5 bases). Germline lookup yields CDR1 SGHTA and CDR2 FQGNSA. This CDR3 contains 12 residues. V was pared by 3 bases and J by 5 bases, with 8 bases between. CDR3 DNA: TGTGCCAGCAGCTTGGACACGCACGAGCAGTACTTC. Its protein is CASSLDTHEQYF.

This clonotype is medium-sized (0.01 to 0.1%) in the sample. The CDR3 DNA reads TGTGCCAGCAGTCGGGGGGGACAGCACTACGAGCAGTACTTC. This sequence encodes CASSRGGQHYEQYF. The V call is TRBV12-3 or TRBV12-4, the J call TRBJ2-7; TRBD2 is a possible D gene (8 bases). This CDR3 has 14 residues. Deletions cut 5 bases from V and 3 bases from J, with 14 bases between.

This clonotype is classed as medium-sized. The chain uses TRBV11-3 and TRBJ2-7; D may be TRBD1 (5 bases). Germline V gene sequence: CDR1 SGHNT, CDR2 YENEEA. V was shortened by 2 bases and J by 4 bases, with 15 bases between the two germline ends. The CDR3 is 15 residues long. This CDR3 reads CASSLRRTIFYEQYF. The DNA for the CDR3 is TGTGCCAGCAGCTTACGAAGGACAATTTTTTACGAGCAGTACTTC.

Comment on this clonotype: A read error may be the cause here, since a much bigger clone is one base away. The rearrangement links TRBV4-3 to TRBJ1-1, with 7 bases that match TRBD1. There are 17 residues in the CDR3. The germline CDR1 and CDR2 sequences are LGHNA and YSLEER. CDR3 region: CTSSQDITGGGYTEAFF. CDR3 DNA: TGCACCAGCAGCCAAGATATAACGGGAGGGGGCTACACTGAAGCTTTCTTT.

By sample fraction, this clonotype is medium-sized. The chain is built from TRBV5-8 and TRBJ2-7, with D possibly being TRBD2 (5 bases). Germline V lookup: CDR1 SGHTS, CDR2 YDEGEE. V was shortened by 0 bases and J by 6 bases, with 10 bases between the two germline ends. The CDR3 is 13 residues long. The CDR3: CASSLERGSEQYF. CDR3 in DNA: TGTGCCAGCAGCTTGGAGAGAGGGTCCGAGCAGTACTTC.

This clonotype occurred many times. The chain recombines TRBV6-5 with TRBJ1-3, with D hard to call. The CDR3 has 17 residues. CDR1 MNHEY and CDR2 SVGAGI come from the germline V gene. V gave up 0 bases and J gave up 0 bases, with 12 bases separating them. CDR3 amino acids: CASSYSRGGSSGNTIYF. The CDR3 DNA reads as TGTGCCAGCAGTTACTCTAGAGGCGGGAGCTCTGGAAACACCATATATTTT.

With regard to this clonotype: The CDR3 does not close with the conserved phenylalanine or tryptophan, likely indicating a read error. The CDR3 here is CASSDPWTCLRTLHS. The CDR3 nucleotides read TGTGCCAGCAGTGATCCTTGGACCTGCCTCCGAACCCTCCACTCT. The chain links TRBV6-4 to TRBJ1-6; no definite D call. The CDR3 loop spans 15 amino acids. Per germline, CDR1 MRHNA and CDR2 SNTAGT. Trimming took 3 bases from V and 14 from J, leaving 20 bases between them.

V is TRBV13 and J is TRBJ2-7, with 8 bases that match TRBD1. Germline CDR1 and CDR2: PRHDT and FYEKMQ (reference sequence). Losses at the gene ends were 3 bases for V and 4 bases for J; bases not matched to a gene: 5. The CDR3 consists of 14 residues. For the CDR3, the DNA is TGTGCCAGCAGCTTGTACAGGGGGGTTTACGAGCAGTACTTC. It encodes CASSLYRGVYEQYF.

V usage is TRBV6-6 and J usage is TRBJ2-7, with D possibly matching TRBD1 (5 bases). V lost 5 bases, J lost 5 bases, and 13 bases lay in between. The CDR3 has 13 amino acids. CDR1 and CDR2 from the germline V gene are MNHNY and SVGAGI (reference sequence). CDR3: CASSKLGQNEQYF. CDR3 bases: TGTGCCAGCAGTAAGCTGGGGCAGAACGAGCAGTACTTC.

This clonotype was seen at least ten times. This rearrangement joins TRBV5-1 to TRBJ2-3; 11 positions agree with TRBD2. Germline V gives CDR1 SGHRS, CDR2 YFSETQ. Losses at the gene ends were 3 bases for V and 3 bases for J; bases not matched to a gene: 9. The CDR3 is 17 amino acids. Written as DNA, the CDR3 is TGCGCCAGCAGCTCAGGGACTAGCGGAGGTTTGACAGATACGCAGTATTTT. This encodes CASSSGTSGGLTDTQYF.

This clonotype was found many times. A much more abundant neighbour one base away suggests this may be a read error. The rearrangement uses TRBV5-1 and TRBJ2-2; perhaps TRBD1 as D (6 bases). From germline, CDR1 is SGHRS and CDR2 YFSETQ. The CDR3 has 14 amino acids. This CDR3 reads CASSIGQPTGEPFF. CDR3 nucleotides: TGCGCCAGCAGCATCGGACAGCCCACCGGGGAGCCGTTTTTT.

V is TRBV28 and J is TRBJ2-3; TRBD1 aligns across 9 bases. This CDR3 has 14 residues. The V segment lost 10 bases and the J segment 5 bases; nucleotides outside the gene matches: 10. Germline loops: CDR1 MDHEN, CDR2 SYDVKM. The chain's CDR3 is CATRTGEGGDTQYF. CDR3 nucleotide sequence: TGTGCCACCAGGACAGGGGAGGGGGGAGATACGCAGTATTTT.

A remark on this clonotype: A read error may explain this, as a much larger clone is one base away. The chain joins TRBV6-6 to TRBJ1-1; no reliable D call. Germline loops: CDR1 MNHNY, CDR2 SVGAGI (reference sequence). The CDR3 runs 10 residues. The CDR3 sequence is CASSHNQASF. Here the CDR3 DNA reads TGTGCCAGCAGTCACAATCAAGCTTCCTTT.

This chain uses TRBV6-2 or TRBV6-3 with TRBJ1-2; a possible D gene is TRBD1 (6 bases). Germline assignment: CDR1 MNHEY and CDR2 SVGEGT. Trimming pared 6 bases from V and 4 bases from J, leaving 12 bases between. The CDR3 spans 13 residues. The CDR3 loop is CASSARDTYGYTF. The CDR3 region has the DNA TGTGCCAGCAGCGCCCGGGACACCTATGGCTACACCTTC.